The 17 T cell receptor beta chains below were found in one sample sequenced in a study of cytomegalovirus exposure and HLA in healthy donors (TCRdb year 2017). Library prep was done by the immunoSEQ multiplex PCR assay. For the multiplex PCR, a mixture combining 60 forward primers for TCR Vbeta segments and 13 reverse primers for TCR Jbeta segments was used. TCRdb took this table from immuneACCESS and kept in-frame rearrangements with V and J called. Such tables lack part of the clones; where checked against another copy, unresolved V genes explain under half of the gap, and the rest is unexplained. The sample table lists roughly 190,000 clones, around 87% of them with a count of one. In total, the top ten clones hold over 1% of the sample. Sequenced input: PBMCs. These TCRs come from a man aged 30-40 years in good health and CMV-seronegative.

This chain connects TRBV6-5 to TRBJ2-5, with 11 bases lining up with TRBD2. This CDR3 is built from 15 residues. In germline, CDR1 is MNHEY, CDR2 SVGAGI. The junction had 3 bases not matched to a gene; V was cut back by 5 bases and J by 1 base. CDR3 DNA sequence: TGTGCCAGCAGTCGACTAGCGGGGATCCAAGAGACCCAGTACTTC. It yields the protein CASSRLAGIQETQYF.

This chain joins TRBV7-9 and TRBJ2-7; D is perhaps TRBD1 (6 bases). The ends were cut back, 5 bases at V and 2 bases at J, with 16 bases in the middle. Per germline, CDR1 SEHNR and CDR2 FQNEAQ (reference sequence). CDR3 length: 15 amino acids. This CDR3 is CASSRPGTPTYEQYF. Written as DNA, the CDR3 is TGTGCCAGCAGCCGCCCCGGGACACCAACCTACGAGCAGTACTTC.

The genes are TRBV4-2 and TRBJ2-2; D possibly uses TRBD1 or TRBD2 (9 bases each). The germline V and J ends were trimmed by 0 bases and 6 bases, with 29 bases remaining between them. This CDR3 has 21 residues. CDR1 LGHNA and CDR2 YNFKEQ come from the germline V gene. The CDR3: CASSQDEGTGILAGIAGELFF. In DNA, the CDR3 is TGTGCCAGCAGCCAAGATGAGGGGACAGGGATTCTAGCGGGGATTGCCGGGGAGCTGTTTTTT.

The chain has TRBV28 and TRBJ1-2; D is ambiguous. CDR1 and CDR2 from the germline V gene are MDHEN and SYDVKM. The V and J ends lost 4 bases and 8 bases respectively, with 8 bases between them. This CDR3 has 11 residues. The CDR3 is CASSSSVGYTF. In DNA, the CDR3 is TGTGCCAGCAGTTCCTCTGTGGGCTACACCTTC.

This chain connects TRBV19 to TRBJ2-7; D not resolved. The CDR3 sequence is 13 residues long. V was pared by 3 bases and J by 5 bases, with 11 bases between. Per germline, CDR1 LNHDA and CDR2 SQIVND (reference sequence). The CDR3 here is CASSIQFGHEQYF. The CDR3, as DNA: TGTGCCAGTAGTATCCAATTCGGTCACGAGCAGTACTTC.

The chain is built from TRBV28 and TRBJ2-1; 15 nucleotides match TRBD2. CDR1 MDHEN and CDR2 SYDVKM come from the germline V gene. The CDR3 consists of 18 residues. Trimming cost V 7 bases and J 1 base; bases outside gene matches: 8. The DNA of the CDR3 is TGTGCCAGCACCCGGACTAGCGGGGGGGCGAGTTCCTACAATGAGCAGTTCTTC. Its protein is CASTRTSGGASSYNEQFF.

V gene TRBV29-1 combines with J gene TRBJ2-5, with D maybe TRBD2 (5 bases). CDR3 size: 13 residues. CDR1 is SQVTM, CDR2 ANQGSEA, per germline. Trimming removed 4 bases from V and 4 bases from J, with 13 bases in between. CDR3 DNA: TGCAGCGTTGGAGGGTCCCTGGGAGAGACCCAGTACTTC. Its protein is CSVGGSLGETQYF.

This clone was counted once. The V gene is TRBV7-8, the J gene TRBJ1-2; 7 bases line up with TRBD1. In germline, CDR1 is SGHVS, CDR2 FQNEAQ. This CDR3 contains 15 residues. After removal of 1 base from V and 0 bases from J, the junction contained 2 bases not matched to a gene. The DNA of the CDR3 is TGTGCCAGCAGCTTAGGACAGGGCCCTAACTATGGCTACACCTTC. This encodes CASSLGQGPNYGYTF.

V gene TRBV11-2 combines with J gene TRBJ2-3, with 7 positions matching TRBD2. Unmatched junction bases numbered 3, after V lost 0 bases and J lost 3 bases. The CDR3 totals 15 residues. Germline CDR1 is SGHAT and CDR2 is FQNNGV. CDR3 protein: CASSLDRGETDTQYF. The CDR3 DNA follows: TGTGCCAGCAGCTTAGATCGGGGGGAGACAGATACGCAGTATTTT.

This clone has just one count. Its ends do not fully match the called genes, so a read error is possible. V usage is TRBV11-3 and J usage is TRBJ2-5; 9 nucleotides align to TRBD1. The CDR3 sequence is 15 residues long. The germline CDR1 and CDR2 sequences are SGHNT and YENEEA. The CDR3 DNA follows: TGTGTCAGCAGCCCGGGACAGGGTATTCAAGAGACCCAGTACTTC. This encodes CVSSPGQGIQETQYF.

The CDR3 spells CASSLGGAFGYTF. The CDR3 nucleotides read TGTGCCAGCAGTTTAGGGGGGGCGTTTGGCTACACCTTC. This chain uses TRBV28 with TRBJ1-2; TRBD1 is a possible D gene (6 bases). This CDR3 has 13 amino acids. V lost 2 bases and J lost 7, with 11 bases in between. Per germline, CDR1 MDHEN and CDR2 SYDVKM.

This clone was picked up one time. CDR3 in amino acids: CASSEAREVETQYF. For the CDR3, the DNA is TGTGCCAGCAGTGAAGCGAGGGAGGTGGAGACCCAGTACTTC. This chain links TRBV25-1 with TRBJ2-5; weak D call: TRBD2 (6 bases). V lost 2 bases, J lost 5 bases, and 12 bases lay in between. The CDR3 loop spans 14 amino acids. Germline V gene data show CDR1 as MGHDK and CDR2 as SYGVNS.

About this clone itself: At one boundary the junction diverges from the germline segment, which might be a read error. V gene TRBV6-5 combines with J gene TRBJ1-1, with unresolved D. The CDR3 consists of 15 residues. Per germline, CDR1 MNHEY and CDR2 SVGAGI. CDR3 sequence reads: CANSYTNTANTEAFF. Written as DNA, the CDR3 is TGTGCCAACAGTTACACCAACACAGCTAACACTGAAGCTTTCTTT.

The CDR3 loop reads CASSQDRDNEQFF. DNA for the CDR3: TGTGCCAGCTCACAAGACAGGGACAATGAGCAGTTCTTC. The chain employs TRBV18 and TRBJ2-1; TRBD1 aligns across 7 bases. V shed 4 bases, J shed 5 bases, and the junction held 2 bases outside the gene matches. The CDR3 runs 13 residues. The germline gives CDR1 KGHSH, CDR2 LQKENI.

This chain links TRBV4-1 with TRBJ2-1, with D possibly matching TRBD2 (5 bases). The V end was cut by 4 bases, the J end by 7 bases, with 17 bases between. The germline V gene encodes CDR1 MGHRA and CDR2 YSYEKL. The CDR3 is 15 residues long. The CDR3 nucleotides read TGCGCCAGCAGCCCAGGCACTAGTGGTAAAAATGAGCAGTTCTTC. It encodes CASSPGTSGKNEQFF.

V and J are TRBV27 and TRBJ2-1, with D perhaps TRBD2 (6 bases). CDR1 is MNHEY, CDR2 SMNVEV, per germline (reference sequence). The V end was cut by 5 bases, the J end by 5 bases, with 16 bases between. The CDR3 loop spans 15 amino acids. This chain's CDR3 is CASSPREGVHNEQFF. CDR3 nucleotides: TGTGCCAGCAGTCCGCGGGAAGGGGTCCACAATGAGCAGTTCTTC.

The V call is TRBV6-5, the J call TRBJ2-7, with 9 bases lining up with TRBD1. The germline gives CDR1 MNHEY, CDR2 SVGAGI. V lost 7 bases, J lost 6 bases, and 7 bases stayed unmatched. This CDR3 has 13 residues. The DNA for the CDR3 is TGTGCCAGCACCCGGGACAGGGTGGGCGAGCAGTACTTC. Residues: CASTRDRVGEQYF.